Listed here are 30 T cell receptor beta chains from one sample, sequenced in a study of CD8 T cells in Susac syndrome. RNA amounts of about 0.5 to 1 ug underwent reverse transcription with random hexamers. TCRdb reprocessed the immunoSEQ multiplex PCR reads via MiXCR and lists one record per CDR3 protein. Here the sample spans about 140,000 distinct CDR3 sequences, 85% to 95% being singletons. Specimen: CD8+ T cells from PBMCs. Receptors were obtained from a human donor with Susac syndrome.

This chain connects TRBV4-1 to TRBJ2-2; 8 nucleotides line up with TRBD2. Per the germline V gene, CDR1 is MGHRA and CDR2 is YSYEKL. V shed 4 bases and J 8 bases; nucleotides not matched to a gene: 6. The CDR3 spans 14 residues. CDR3 DNA: TGCGCCAGCAGCCCGGGACTAGTTATGGGGGAGCTGTTTTTT. Translating gives CASSPGLVMGELFF.

This sequence joins TRBV27 and TRBJ1-1; D might be TRBD1 (6 bases). Germline CDR1 and CDR2: MNHEY and SMNVEV (reference sequence). The CDR3 runs 16 residues. V shed 4 bases and J shed 4 bases, with 19 bases lying between them. CDR3 amino acids: CASSSRGGQRATEAFF. As DNA, the CDR3 is TGTGCCAGCAGTTCCCGTGGGGGGCAAAGGGCCACTGAAGCTTTCTTT.

This clonotype came up once. The chain is built from TRBV19 and TRBJ1-5; D perhaps matches TRBD1 (6 bases). V lost 1 base and J 3 bases, leaving 13 bases between the germline ends. Germline V gene data show CDR1 as LNHDA and CDR2 as SQIVND (reference sequence). CDR3 length: 16 amino acids. CDR3 bases: TGTGCCAGTAGTATAGGCACAGGGTGGGACAATCAGCCCCAGCATTTT. Encoded protein: CASSIGTGWDNQPQHF.

The chain joins TRBV3-1 to TRBJ2-3; D not resolved. The CDR3 extends over 13 amino acids. Trimming cost V 2 bases and J 2 bases, with 5 bases left between them. CDR1 and CDR2 from the germline V gene are LGHDT and YNNKEL (reference sequence). This CDR3 is CASSQKNTDTQYF. The CDR3 coding sequence is TGTGCCAGCAGCCAAAAAAACACAGATACGCAGTATTTT.

The chain combines TRBV4-1 with TRBJ2-7; the D gene is possibly TRBD1 (6 bases). Deletions cut 3 bases from V and 2 bases from J, with 17 bases between. The CDR3 extends over 16 amino acids. Germline V CDR1 and CDR2: MGHRA, YSYEKL. The chain's CDR3 is CASSQVQGRGTYEQYF. The CDR3, as DNA: TGCGCCAGCAGCCAGGTACAGGGCAGGGGTACCTACGAGCAGTACTTC.

V usage is TRBV6-2 or TRBV6-3 and J usage is TRBJ2-3; 8 positions agree with TRBD1. Germline V gives CDR1 MNHEY, CDR2 SVGEGT. Trimming at V came to 6 bases and at J to 4 bases, leaving 0 bases not matched to a gene. This CDR3 has 12 residues. CDR3 sequence: CASRQGADTQYF. In DNA, the CDR3 is TGTGCCAGCAGACAGGGGGCAGATACGCAGTATTTT.

The chain is built from TRBV13 and TRBJ2-1; D is undetermined. The CDR3 loop spans 13 amino acids. The germline gives CDR1 PRHDT, CDR2 FYEKMQ (reference sequence). Deletions cut 0 bases from V and 7 bases from J, with 7 bases between. The CDR3 sequence: CASSLGTLNEQFF. CDR3 coding DNA: TGTGCCAGCAGCTTAGGGACTCTTAATGAGCAGTTCTTC.

There are a few counts of this clonotype. A read error may account for a junction end that differs from germline. The genes are TRBV7-7 and TRBJ2-5; D might be TRBD1 (5 bases). The CDR3 covers 14 residues. CDR1 is SSHAT and CDR2 is FNYEAQ in the germline V gene (reference sequence). CDR3 sequence (DNA): TGTGCTAGCAGCTTAGAGGCAGGGCGCGAGACCCAGTACTTC. Translated, it gives CASSLEAGRETQYF.

The chain couples TRBV4-1 to TRBJ2-1; D is possibly TRBD1 (7 bases). In germline, CDR1 is MGHRA, CDR2 YSYEKL. V was clipped by 1 base and J by 0 bases, with 13 bases between them. The CDR3 is 17 residues long. CDR3 nucleotide sequence: TGCGCCAGCAGCCAAGGATCAGGGGGGATCTCCTACAATGAGCAGTTCTTC. Its translation: CASSQGSGGISYNEQFF.

The chain employs TRBV4-1 and TRBJ2-1, with 10 bases aligning to TRBD1. CDR1 and CDR2 (germline): MGHRA, YSYEKL. The CDR3 extends over 16 amino acids. Trimming cost V 4 bases and J 6 bases; bases outside gene matches: 9. CDR3 residues: CASSLLGTGAGNEQFF. The CDR3 DNA reads as TGCGCCAGCAGCCTCCTAGGGACAGGGGCAGGCAATGAGCAGTTCTTC.

The V call is TRBV15, the J call TRBJ2-1; 9 bases agree with TRBD2. CDR1 and CDR2 from the germline V gene are LNHNV and YYDKDF (reference sequence). This CDR3 is built from 16 residues. V lost 9 bases, J lost 0 bases, and 9 bases stayed unmatched. The CDR3 is CATRVTSGSSYNEQFF. CDR3 nucleotide sequence: TGTGCCACAAGGGTGACTAGCGGAAGCTCCTACAATGAGCAGTTCTTC.

V is TRBV27 and J is TRBJ2-1; D remains ambiguous. CDR1 and CDR2 from the germline V gene are MNHEY and SMNVEV (reference sequence). The CDR3 has 10 residues. The germline V and J ends were trimmed by 4 bases and 9 bases, with 4 bases remaining between them. The CDR3 DNA is TGTGCCAGCAGTTGGCCTGAGCAGTTCTTC. As protein: CASSWPEQFF.

The chain combines TRBV2 with TRBJ2-7; unclear D gene. There are 12 residues in the CDR3. Trimming took 3 bases from V and 0 from J, leaving 3 bases between them. CDR1 is SNHLY and CDR2 is FYNNEI in the germline V gene. The CDR3 bases are TGTGCCAGCAGTGACACCTCCTACGAGCAGTACTTC. This translates into CASSDTSYEQYF.

The chain uses TRBV12-3 or TRBV12-4 and TRBJ1-4; no firm D call. This CDR3 region has 15 residues. Trimming shortened V by 5 bases and J by 7 bases, and 17 bases separated the two germline ends. The CDR3, as DNA: TGTGCCAGCAGTAGTATCCGGGTCCGAGGTGAAAAACTGTTTTTT. Its protein is CASSSIRVRGEKLFF.

This clonotype was seen once. V gene TRBV5-1 combines with J gene TRBJ2-3; D gene ambiguous. V lost 4 bases and J 6 bases, leaving 12 bases between the germline ends. The CDR3 sequence is 13 residues long. CDR1 is SGHRS and CDR2 is YFSETQ in the germline V gene. CDR3 sequence reads: CASSPELSDTQYF. The CDR3 nucleotides are TGCGCCAGCAGCCCGGAACTGTCCGATACGCAGTATTTT.

The V and J genes are TRBV20-1 and TRBJ1-2, with D tentatively TRBD1 (5 bases). Between the trimmed V and J ends, which lost 3 bases and 5 bases, there was a span of 13 bases. In germline, CDR1 is DFQATT, CDR2 SNEGSKA (reference sequence). The CDR3 is 13 residues long. CDR3 nucleotide sequence: TGCAGTGCTAGGGTGACAGATACTTATGGCTACACCTTC. It is translated as CSARVTDTYGYTF.

The rearrangement joins TRBV20-1 to TRBJ2-7; tentative D call: TRBD1 (6 bases). The CDR3 extends over 15 amino acids. From germline, CDR1 is DFQATT and CDR2 SNEGSKA (reference sequence). The ends were cut back, 0 bases at V and 3 bases at J, with 15 bases in the middle. The chain's CDR3 is CSARDIGPGDYEQYF. The CDR3 nucleotides read TGCAGTGCTAGAGACATCGGGCCAGGGGACTACGAGCAGTACTTC.

V gene TRBV28 combines with J gene TRBJ2-7; 12 nucleotides line up with TRBD1. CDR3 length: 16 residues. J gave up 6 bases and V 5 bases, and 11 bases lay outside the gene matches. CDR1 is MDHEN, CDR2 SYDVKM, per germline. DNA of the CDR3: TGTGCCAGCAGTAAACCGGGACAGGGGGCGCGGGGCGAGCAGTACTTC. This codes for CASSKPGQGARGEQYF.

The gene calls are TRBV21-1 and TRBJ1-2; TRBD1 is taken as the D call from the table, unchecked against the DNA. TRBV21-1 is recorded as a pseudogene. The CDR3 length is 16 residues. The CDR3 loop is CASTTYYGAGNYGYTF. The CDR3 DNA follows: TGTGCCAGCACCACCTATTACGGGGCGGGGAACTATGGCTACACCTTC.

The count of this clonotype is one. The chain uses TRBV5-4 and TRBJ2-2, with D hard to call. The CDR3 spans 14 residues. CDR1 is SGHNT and CDR2 is YYREEE in the germline V gene (reference sequence). V was trimmed by 4 bases and J by 3 bases, leaving 10 bases between them. CDR3 DNA: TGTGCCAGCAGCACGGAGACGGACACCGGGGAGCTGTTTTTT. The encoded protein is CASSTETDTGELFF.

This clonotype is a singleton in its sample. The chain carries TRBV3-1 and TRBJ1-2; D not certain. The ends were cut back, 0 bases at V and 5 bases at J, with 7 bases in the middle. Germline CDR1 reads LGHDT; CDR2 reads YNNKEL (reference sequence). The CDR3 runs to 13 residues. The CDR3 sequence: CASSQDLVYGYTF. The CDR3 coding sequence is TGTGCCAGCAGCCAAGATCTCGTGTATGGCTACACCTTC.

The rearrangement joins TRBV27 to TRBJ2-7; a weak D match, TRBD2 (5 bases). Germline CDR1 MNHEY, CDR2 SMNVEV (reference sequence). V was cut by 5 bases and J by 1 base, with 12 bases left in between. The CDR3 runs to 14 residues. CDR3 residues: CASSPPGLSYEQYF. The CDR3 DNA reads as TGTGCCAGCAGTCCTCCGGGGTTGTCCTACGAGCAGTACTTC.

The chain is built from TRBV6-5 and TRBJ1-2, with D unresolved. Trimming left V 0 bases short and J 6 bases short, with 14 bases between. The CDR3 extends over 15 amino acids. Germline-derived CDR1 and CDR2 are MNHEY and SVGAGI. The CDR3 protein is CASSYSPHSADGYTF. Written as DNA, the CDR3 is TGTGCCAGCAGTTACTCGCCCCACTCCGCGGATGGCTACACCTTC.

Only one count was recorded for this clonotype. The genes are TRBV27 and TRBJ2-1; 14 bases map to TRBD2. Trimming removed 3 bases from V and 0 bases from J; junction bases left unmatched: 7. The CDR3 extends over 19 amino acids. The V gene's germline CDR1 is MNHEY and CDR2 SMNVEV (reference sequence). CDR3 sequence: CASSLPTSGRVSSYNEQFF. As DNA, the CDR3 is TGTGCCAGCAGTTTGCCGACTAGCGGGAGGGTCAGCTCCTACAATGAGCAGTTCTTC.

The V gene is TRBV28, the J gene TRBJ2-1; D is tentatively TRBD1 or TRBD2 (7 bases each). The CDR3 has 14 residues. V lost 4 bases and J 7 bases, leaving 14 bases between the germline ends. CDR1 is MDHEN and CDR2 is SYDVKM in the germline V gene. DNA of the CDR3: TGTGCCAGCAGTTGGGGGGAGGGGGCGAATGAGCAGTTCTTC. Amino acids: CASSWGEGANEQFF. The full variable domain, its missing parts supplied by reference TRBV28 and TRBJ2-1, is DVKVTQSSRYLVKRTGEKVFLECVQDMDHENMFWYRQDPGLGLRLIYFSYDVKMKEKGDIPEGYSVSREKKERFSLILESASTNQTSMYLCASSWGEGANEQFFGPGTRLTVL.

The chain couples TRBV27 to TRBJ2-1; D possibly corresponds to TRBD2 (6 bases). The CDR3 is made up of 15 amino acids. Germline lookup yields CDR1 MNHEY and CDR2 SMNVEV (reference sequence). The germline V and J ends were trimmed by 8 bases and 5 bases, with 19 bases remaining between them. The CDR3 loop is CASGLTGTGDNEQFF. CDR3 in DNA: TGTGCCAGCGGGCTAACCGGGACTGGGGACAATGAGCAGTTCTTC.

This chain links TRBV11-2 with TRBJ1-1, with unresolved D. This CDR3 has 14 residues. Looked up from germline, CDR1 is SGHAT and CDR2 is FQNNGV. With 6 bases removed from V and 1 base from J, the gap between germline ends came to 12 bases. The CDR3 region is CASSQVGANTEAFF. CDR3 DNA sequence: TGTGCCAGCAGTCAAGTAGGAGCGAACACTGAAGCTTTCTTT.

The chain is built from TRBV7-9 and TRBJ2-7; tentative D call: TRBD1 (5 bases). The V and J ends lost 10 bases and 2 bases respectively, with 12 bases between them. The CDR3 is 12 amino acids. CDR1 and CDR2 (germline): SEHNR, FQNEAQ (reference sequence). Here the CDR3 reads CATFDSPYEQYF. As DNA, the CDR3 is TGTGCCACCTTTGACAGCCCCTACGAGCAGTACTTC.

This chain uses TRBV7-9 with TRBJ2-7; 11 bases are a match to TRBD2. Per the germline V gene, CDR1 is SEHNR and CDR2 is FQNEAQ (reference sequence). With 1 base clipped from V and 2 bases from J, the junction kept 10 bases outside the gene matches. The CDR3 covers 18 residues. The CDR3 reads CASSLGGVTSGMTYEQYF. CDR3 in DNA: TGTGCCAGCAGCTTAGGAGGGGTGACTAGCGGGATGACCTACGAGCAGTACTTC.

The rearrangement uses TRBV11-2 and TRBJ2-1, with 8 bases matching TRBD2. Germline CDR1 reads SGHAT; CDR2 reads FQNNGV. CDR3 length: 16 amino acids. J lost 4 bases, V lost 1 base, and 6 bases had no gene match. CDR3 sequence (DNA): TGTGCCAGCAGCTTAGCCGGGACTAGGGGTTACAATGAGCAGTTCTTC. Residues: CASSLAGTRGYNEQFF.